This T cell receptor (beta chain) was recorded in a study of graft-versus-host responses after intestinal transplantation (dated by TCRdb to the early 2020s). Background on the whole study: The transplants that recipients received were multivisceral, liver-intestinal, or isolated intestinal. Every recipient was given anti-thymocyte globulin induction, followed by roughly 3 years of maintenance tacrolimus and steroids. Bulk TCR-beta CDR3 sequencing was used to track graft-versus-host and host-versus-graft alloreactive T cell clones in the graft, circulation and bone marrow after intestinal transplantation. To identify alloreactive clones, pre-transplant mixed lymphocyte reaction products were sequenced and compared with unstimulated pre-transplant donor and recipient T cells. The cohort enrolled 24 intestinal transplant recipients, one of whom was a retransplant, and 3 patients without pretransplant specimens were excluded. Donor T cell macrochimerism was defined as a peak of at least 4% donor T cells among recipient peripheral blood mononuclear cells. Instead of going to the commercial service, samples from a few later patients were sequenced in-house on an Illumina MiSeq and processed with MiXCR.

The study at large found these results: The conclusions were limited by the relatively low number and heterogeneity of the intestinal transplant patients. In the allografts of patients with donor T cell macrochimerism, GvH to HvG T cell clonal ratios were high. GvH clones turned up in recipient bone marrow, with some appearing earlier in ileal mucosa or blood, a pattern consistent with an intestinal mucosal origin. Peak levels of circulating GvH clones were associated with declines in HvG clones early after transplant.

A word on this clone: There is no known antigen for this receptor. Per-base qualities were not stored, and no clone one base away is much larger.

Taken with the paper, the label for time point translates to: cells obtained before transplantation from donor or recipient. CD3+CD4+ and CD3+CD8+ populations were FACS-sorted from unstimulated pre-transplant donor and recipient cells taken from spleen or lymph nodes. V and J lose 3 bases and 3 bases, and a span of 13 bases separates them. CDR1 SGHRS and CDR2 YFSETQ were looked up in the germline V gene. Including the terminal cysteine and phenylalanine, the CDR3 comprises 14 residues. Just the 42-base CDR3 DNA is kept, in frame starting at base 1. Library generation was performed with the immunoSEQ multiplex PCR assay. For most patients, genomic DNA was isolated with the Qiagen DNeasy Blood and Tissue Kit and sent frozen to Adaptive Biotechnologies for TCR sequencing. For most patients, genomic DNA was subjected to high-throughput TCR-beta CDR3 sequencing by Adaptive Biotechnologies. Regarding the original processing steps: TCR sequencing data were retrieved from Adaptive's ImmunoSEQ software for roughly 20 patients, whereas a few other patients were processed with MiXCR and VDJtools. To correct CD4 versus CD8 sorting errors, sequences present in both subsets at a frequency ratio below 5:1 were removed. Because the origin of CDR3 nucleotide sequences shared between donor and recipient could not be assigned, those sequences were removed. Alloreactive clones required at least 2-fold expansion over unstimulated cells and minimum CFSE-low frequency of 0.002% (template counts) or 0.001% (read counts). Clones were considered mappable if detected in sequenced pre-transplant spleen, lymph node, or MLR CFSE-low populations of the donor or recipient. Cumulative frequency of alloreactive clones was calculated as a percentage of all sequences weighted by copy number. This immuneACCESS table, as held by TCRdb, lists in-frame sequences with V and J called but not all clones. Of the missing ones, under half trace to an unresolved V gene in checked studies; the others have no known cause. Clone size and the V and J calls come from that table; the DNA yielded D and trimming. Within this sample are approximately 97,000 clones, with roughly 91% of them counted one time only. The ten top clones hold 0.15% to 0.2% of the sample.

The chain joins TRBV5-1 to TRBJ2-7, with the D segment identity uncertain. Source: unstimulated CD4+ T cells sorted from spleen or lymph node cells, taken before transplant. This receptor was taken from a human donor who was the organ donor for an intestinal transplant. For the CDR3, the sequence is CASSSQPRSYEQYF. The sequenced DNA: TGCGCCAGCAGCTCGCAGCCGAGGAGCTACGAGCAGTACTTC. Reference TRBV5-1 and TRBJ2-7 proteins supply the regions before and after the CDR3; the full variable domain is: KAGVTQTPRYLIKTRGQQVTLSCSPISGHRSVSWYQQTPGQGLQFLFEYFSETQRNKGNFPGRFSGRQFSNSRSEMNVSTLELGDSALYLCASSSQPRSYEQYFGPGTRLTVT.